A single sample is the source of the 3 T cell receptor beta chains below, sequenced in a study of blood T cell repertoires in COVID-19. Some clones are missing from TCRdb's copy, which holds only in-frame ones; the method was immunoSEQ multiplex PCR. The profile covers around 170,000 clones, with around four fifths appearing a single time and over 6% taken by the ten largest. Specimen: peripheral blood. The receptors derive from a woman in her 70s with COVID-19, enrolled during active disease.

This chain links TRBV29-1 with TRBJ2-3; 8 bases agree with TRBD1. Germline loops: CDR1 SQVTM, CDR2 ANQGSEA. This CDR3 has 12 amino acids. The junction had 6 bases not matched to a gene; V was cut back by 7 bases and J by 6 bases. CDR3: CSADRTGDTQYF. CDR3 sequence (DNA): TGCAGCGCAGATCGGACAGGGGATACGCAGTATTTT.

This sequence joins TRBV4-1 and TRBJ2-1, with 13 bases aligning to TRBD2. This CDR3 spans 16 amino acids. Per the germline V gene, CDR1 is MGHRA and CDR2 is YSYEKL. J lost 5 bases, V lost 3 bases, and 4 bases had no gene match. The CDR3, as DNA: TGCGCCAGCAGCCATCGCGGACTAGCGGGGGACAATGAGCAGTTCTTC. The encoded protein is CASSHRGLAGDNEQFF.

The CDR3: CASSLREHGGYTF. The CDR3 DNA is TGTGCCAGCAGCCTTAGGGAGCACGGCGGCTACACCTTC. V and J are TRBV5-4 and TRBJ1-2; D gene uncertain. Per germline, CDR1 SGHNT and CDR2 YYREEE (reference sequence). With 4 bases removed from V and 8 bases from J, the gap between germline ends came to 15 bases. There are 13 residues in the CDR3.